This T cell receptor beta chain comes out of a study of shared clonotypes between healthy human individuals. At the level of the study: Donor composition was a couple of women and a few men, aged 18 to 49. Each donor contributed plates that comprised three CD4 naive, three CD4 memory, two CD8 naive and one CD8 memory.

V was trimmed by 5 bases and J by 2 bases, leaving 21 bases between them. The CDR3 has 18 residues. Per germline, CDR1 SGHAT and CDR2 FQNNGV. Notes on the study in general: Inspection by rarefaction showed sorted-subset sequencing to be incomplete despite large depth.

Generated by immunoSEQ multiplex PCR, the TCRdb table keeps only in-frame clones and is missing some. The table records some 2,100,000 clones, roughly 91% of them present only once. On this clone: Its antigen is as yet unknown.

Terminally differentiated effector memory CD45RA+ cells were excluded from the naive CD8 cells, which were CD45RO-negative and positively selected for CCR7. Nashville, Tennessee was home to all donors, each a Caucasian adult. The rearrangement uses TRBV11-2 and TRBJ2-2; D perhaps matches TRBD2 (6 bases). The sequence derives from a young man in good health. Some clones in this sample may be carry-over from other donors' samples. The source material was naive CD8+ T cells from PBMCs. The CDR3 DNA is TGTGCCAGCAGCCTTAAGGTGCTGGGACTTAGAAACACCGGGGAGCTGTTTTTT. Translating it yields CASSLKVLGLRNTGELFF.